This TCR beta chain was identified during a study of cytomegalovirus exposure and HLA in healthy donors. Study-wide results and limits: In a later analysis, a missense DCLRE1C variant was linked to TCR beta V- and J-gene trimming.

With regard to this clone: As yet, its antigen is unknown.

Germline CDR1 LNHDA, CDR2 SQIVND (reference sequence). Trimming took 9 bases from V and 0 from J, leaving 15 bases between them. The CDR3 sequence is 15 residues long. PCR used 60 Vbeta primers and 13 Jbeta primers. Clones were read by immunoSEQ multiplex PCR, and TCRdb kept only the in-frame ones, dropping some. The top ten clones hold around 7.7% of a sample with approximately 120,000 clones, approximately 73% of them seen once. This TCR was recovered from a man aged 35-49 years in good health and CMV-seronegative. The gene calls are TRBV19 and TRBJ2-1; TRBD2 is a possible D gene (6 bases). The sequenced sample consisted of PBMCs. The CDR3 sequence: CASGQAGSSYNEQFF. The CDR3 DNA is TGTGCCAGCGGCCAAGCGGGTAGCTCCTACAATGAGCAGTTCTTC.